The 5 T cell receptor beta chains given below trace back to one sample, sequenced in a study of T cell responses to AZD1222 COVID-19 vaccine. Assay used: immunoSEQ multiplex PCR; TCRdb lists only in-frame clones, some missing. This sample has about 200,000 clones; approximately 94% occur once, and the top ten carry approximately 1%. The material sequenced was peripheral blood, taken 28 days after the second AZD1222 dose. The receptor set was obtained from an adult who received the AZD1222 COVID-19 vaccine.

This clone appeared once. The V gene is TRBV27, the J gene TRBJ1-1, with a possible D match to TRBD1 (5 bases). The CDR3 runs to 15 residues. V gave up 2 bases and J gave up 0 bases, with 10 bases separating them. From germline, CDR1 is MNHEY and CDR2 SMNVEV (reference sequence). The CDR3 region is CASSLSGGVNTEAFF. The DNA of the CDR3 is TGTGCCAGCAGTTTAAGTGGAGGGGTGAACACTGAAGCTTTCTTT.

The gene calls are TRBV3-1 (or the pseudogene TRBV3-2) and TRBJ1-6, with D unclear. Trimming cost V 3 bases and J 8 bases, with 8 bases left between them. This CDR3 comprises 13 residues. CDR1 and CDR2 (germline): LGHDT, YNNKEL (reference sequence). CDR3 in amino acids: CASSQGEYSPLHF. The DNA of the CDR3 is TGTGCCAGCAGCCAGGGAGAGTATTCACCCCTCCACTTT.

This chain connects TRBV7-9 to TRBJ1-1; a weak D match, TRBD1 (5 bases). V lost 3 bases and J lost 3, with 11 bases in between. The CDR3 is 14 residues long. Per germline, CDR1 SEHNR and CDR2 FQNEAQ (reference sequence). The CDR3 protein is CASSLQGAYTEAFF. The CDR3 DNA reads TGTGCCAGCAGCTTGCAGGGTGCGTACACTGAAGCTTTCTTT.

Written as DNA, the CDR3 is TGTGCCAGCAGCCAAGATAGGGGCGGGGCCTCTGGAAACACCATATATTTT. It translates to CASSQDRGGASGNTIYF. This sequence joins TRBV4-2 and TRBJ1-3; TRBD1 might be the D (5 bases). Trimming shortened V by 0 bases and J by 0 bases, and 12 bases separated the two germline ends. This CDR3 is 17 amino acids long. CDR1 is LGHNA and CDR2 is YNFKEQ in the germline V gene.

The V call is TRBV19, the J call TRBJ2-5; maybe TRBD1 (5 bases). There are 13 residues in the CDR3. CDR1 is LNHDA and CDR2 is SQIVND in the germline V gene (reference sequence). V lost 6 bases, J lost 9 bases, and 17 bases lay in between. CDR3 in amino acids: CASSWTTSMAQYF. CDR3 in DNA: TGTGCCAGTAGCTGGACAACCTCCATGGCCCAGTACTTC.